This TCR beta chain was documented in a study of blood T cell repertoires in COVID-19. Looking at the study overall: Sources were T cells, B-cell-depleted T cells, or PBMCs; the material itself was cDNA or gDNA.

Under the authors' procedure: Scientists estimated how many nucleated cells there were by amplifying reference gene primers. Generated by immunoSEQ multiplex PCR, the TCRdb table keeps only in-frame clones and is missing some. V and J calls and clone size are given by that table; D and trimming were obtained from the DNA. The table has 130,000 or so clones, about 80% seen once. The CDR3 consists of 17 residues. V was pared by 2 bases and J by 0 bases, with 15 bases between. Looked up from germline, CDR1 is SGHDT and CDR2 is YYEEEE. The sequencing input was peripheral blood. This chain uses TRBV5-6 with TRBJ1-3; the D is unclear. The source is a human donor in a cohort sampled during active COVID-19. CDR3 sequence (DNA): TGTGCCAGCAGCTTAGAAGGACTCGGTCGCTCTGGAAACACCATATATTTT. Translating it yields CASSLEGLGRSGNTIYF.